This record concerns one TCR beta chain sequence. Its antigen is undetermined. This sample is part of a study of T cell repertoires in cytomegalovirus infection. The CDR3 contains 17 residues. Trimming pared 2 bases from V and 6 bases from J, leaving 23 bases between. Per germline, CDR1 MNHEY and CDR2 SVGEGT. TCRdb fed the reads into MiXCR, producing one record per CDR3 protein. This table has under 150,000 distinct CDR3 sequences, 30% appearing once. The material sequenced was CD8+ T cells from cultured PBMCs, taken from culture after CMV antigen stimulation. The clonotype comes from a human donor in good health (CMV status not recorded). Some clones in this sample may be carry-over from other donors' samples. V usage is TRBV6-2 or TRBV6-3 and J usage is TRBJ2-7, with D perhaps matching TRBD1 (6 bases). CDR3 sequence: CASSYNRTAPFRAEQYF. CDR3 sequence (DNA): TGTGCCAGCAGTTACAATAGGACAGCCCCGTTCCGCGCCGAGCAGTACTTC.